These 30 T cell receptor beta chains were sequenced from one sample in a study of identical twins (dated by TCRdb to about 2016). Library construction relied on 5' RACE. Sequencing was carried out with an Illumina HiSeq 2000. TCRdb reran the public reads through fastp at Q25 and MiXCR, keeping productive beta chains. Here each entry gathers all rows of one CDR3 protein and keeps the most common genes and DNA. The sample table records around 340,000 distinct CDR3 sequences; roughly 9% of these occur just once. Jointly, the top ten make up approximately 9.3% of the sample. Material for sequencing was naive T cells sorted from blood. The cell subset or site label, as the study defines it: cells isolated with a human naive T-cell isolation kit. The source is a woman aged 50 to 60 in good health.

This clonotype was counted ten times or more. J is TRBJ2-7 and V is TRBV27; TRBD2 is a possible D gene (6 bases). The germline V gene has CDR1 MNHEY and CDR2 SMNVEV (reference sequence). CDR3 length equals 12 residues. V lost 4 bases, J lost 4 bases, and 8 bases lay in between. The CDR3 protein is CASSYRGYEQYV. CDR3 in DNA: TGTGCCAGCAGTTATCGGGGGTACGAGCAGTACGTC.

V is TRBV11-3 and J is TRBJ1-2; D unclear. Germline CDR1 and CDR2: SGHNT and YENEEA. The length of the CDR3 is 13 residues. Trimming removed 5 bases from V and 7 bases from J, with 14 bases in between. This chain's CDR3 is CASSPRTALGYTF. In DNA form, the CDR3 reads TGTGCCAGCAGCCCACGGACCGCGCTTGGCTACACCTTC.

This clonotype has a count of ten or more. J is TRBJ2-1 and V is TRBV10-3; 8 nucleotides match TRBD2. CDR3 length equals 14 residues. Trimming at V came to 4 bases and at J to 8 bases, leaving 7 bases not matched to a gene. The germline V gene has CDR1 ENHRY and CDR2 SYGVKD. CDR3 protein: CAISVPGGYHEQFF. CDR3 coding DNA: TGTGCCATCAGTGTCCCGGGAGGGTACCATGAGCAGTTCTTC.

The chain couples TRBV20-1 to TRBJ1-3; D is uncertain. The germline gives CDR1 DFQATT, CDR2 SNEGSKA (reference sequence). The CDR3 is 17 amino acids. Trimming took 1 base from V and 4 from J, leaving 20 bases between them. CDR3 protein: CSARAIQIGLSGNTIYF. The DNA for the CDR3 is TGCAGTGCTAGAGCAATCCAAATAGGGCTTTCGGGAAACACCATATATTTT.

This clonotype was counted only a few times. This sequence joins TRBV18 and TRBJ2-1, with 13 positions matching TRBD2. Germline CDR1 is KGHSH and CDR2 is LQKENI. The trim removed 3 bases at V and 8 bases at J, leaving 7 bases unmatched. CDR3 length equals 16 residues. The CDR3 nucleotides read TGTGCCAGCTCACCGACTACAGGACTAGCGGGAGATGAGCAGTTCTTC. Protein: CASSPTTGLAGDEQFF.

This clonotype was observed many times. V and J are TRBV12-3 or TRBV12-4 and TRBJ2-1; D possibly corresponds to TRBD2 (5 bases). The V end was cut by 4 bases, the J end by 5 bases, with 12 bases between. The CDR3 spans 14 residues. CDR3: CASSSSWENNEQFF. CDR3 bases: TGTGCCAGCAGTTCCTCGTGGGAGAACAATGAGCAGTTCTTC.

This clonotype was seen repeatedly, ten times or more. The rearrangement uses TRBV4-1 and TRBJ2-5; possible D gene TRBD2, 6 bases. V lost 8 bases to trimming and J lost 0 bases, with 19 bases between them. The CDR3 covers 16 residues. In germline, CDR1 is MGHRA, CDR2 YSYEKL. For the CDR3, the DNA is TGCGCCAGCCCCCGAAATACCGGGACTCACCAAGAGACCCAGTACTTC. Its protein product is CASPRNTGTHQETQYF.

This clonotype has more than one count but fewer than ten. This sequence joins TRBV11-2 and TRBJ2-1, with D perhaps TRBD2 (5 bases). The germline CDR1 and CDR2 sequences are SGHAT and FQNNGV. Trimming took off 2 bases at V and 8 bases at J, with 19 bases between the two ends. The CDR3 consists of 16 residues. CDR3 coding DNA: TGTGCCAGCAGCTTAAGGCTCGCGGCCCCGGAGGATGAGCAGTTCTTC. Translated, it gives CASSLRLAAPEDEQFF.

The sample holds a few counts of this clonotype. The chain is built from TRBV5-1 and TRBJ1-1, with D unclear. Germline V gene data show CDR1 as SGHRS and CDR2 as YFSETQ. Trimming left V 0 bases short and J 1 base short, with 10 bases between. There are 15 residues in the CDR3. The CDR3 DNA reads as TGCGCCAGCAGCTTGGTTTCGGGGAAGAACACTGAAGCTTTCTTT. Its protein product is CASSLVSGKNTEAFF.

There are a few counts of this clonotype. The rearrangement links TRBV5-5 to TRBJ2-7; perhaps TRBD1 as D (5 bases). Trimming shortened V by 4 bases and J by 6 bases, and 14 bases separated the two germline ends. The CDR3 runs 13 residues. CDR1 is SGHKS and CDR2 is YYEKEE in the germline V gene (reference sequence). The CDR3: CASSPDTIGEQYF. CDR3 bases: TGTGCCAGCAGCCCGGACACCATTGGCGAGCAGTACTTC.

In its sample, this clonotype was seen a few times. The V gene is TRBV7-9, the J gene TRBJ2-1; D may be TRBD1 (5 bases). CDR1 is SEHNR, CDR2 FQNEAQ, per germline (reference sequence). The CDR3 runs 15 residues. V shed 5 bases and J shed 0 bases, with 11 bases lying between them. CDR3 region: CASSQKDSSYNEQFF. The CDR3 DNA follows: TGTGCCAGCAGCCAAAAAGACAGCTCCTACAATGAGCAGTTCTTC.

The chain is built from TRBV5-1 and TRBJ1-4, with 7 bases matching TRBD1. CDR1 SGHRS and CDR2 YFSETQ come from the germline V gene. The CDR3 covers 16 residues. Unmatched junction bases numbered 7, after V lost 5 bases and J lost 0 bases. In nucleotides, the CDR3 is TGCGCCAGCAGAGACGGACAGGTAGCAACTAATGAAAAACTGTTTTTT. This sequence encodes CASRDGQVATNEKLFF.

This chain joins TRBV12-3 or TRBV12-4 and TRBJ2-7, with TRBD1 matching 9 bases. CDR3 length equals 15 residues. V shed 7 bases and J 4 bases; nucleotides not matched to a gene: 11. DNA for the CDR3: TGTGCCAGCACCCCAGCAGGGACAGGGCATTACGAGCAGTACTTC. Protein sequence: CASTPAGTGHYEQYF.

This clonotype was seen more than once but under ten times. This rearrangement joins TRBV12-5 to TRBJ2-1; D could derive from TRBD1 or TRBD2 (5 bases each). This CDR3 spans 14 amino acids. The V gene lost 6 bases and the J gene lost 9 bases, with 18 bases spanning the gap. CDR1 is LGHNT and CDR2 is FRNRAP in the germline V gene. This chain's CDR3 is CASGGSNPGLEQFF. The CDR3 bases are TGTGCTAGTGGCGGTTCGAACCCGGGGCTTGAGCAGTTCTTC.

This clonotype was detected a few times. This chain links TRBV7-9 with TRBJ1-1; D is possibly TRBD1 (5 bases). CDR1 SEHNR and CDR2 FQNEAQ come from the germline V gene (reference sequence). The CDR3 spans 14 residues. Trimming cost V 2 bases and J 12 bases, with 19 bases left between them. The DNA of the CDR3 is TGTGCCAGCAGCTTAATAGGTAACGGCCAGGGATCTTTCTTT. Its protein product is CASSLIGNGQGSFF.

This clonotype was seen more than once but under ten times. The J gene is TRBJ2-3, the V gene TRBV7-9; D not resolved. This CDR3 is built from 15 residues. With 8 bases removed from V and 1 base from J, the gap between germline ends came to 16 bases. CDR1 SEHNR and CDR2 FQNEAQ come from the germline V gene (reference sequence). CDR3 residues: CASESTNHGTDTQYF. The DNA of the CDR3 is TGTGCCAGCGAATCCACAAACCACGGCACAGATACGCAGTATTTT. Full variable domain (outside the CDR3, taken from reference TRBV7-9 and TRBJ2-3): DTGVSQNPRHKITKRGQNVTFRCDPISEHNRLYWYRQTLGQGPEFLTYFQNEAQLEKSRLLSDRFSAERPKGSFSTLEIQRTEQGDSAMYLCASESTNHGTDTQYFGPGTRLTVL.

This clonotype was seen more than once but under ten times. The genes are TRBV9 and TRBJ2-6; D is ambiguous. This CDR3 has 19 residues. Trimming removed 4 bases at V and 4 bases at J, with 24 bases between. CDR1 is SGDLS and CDR2 is YYNGEE in the germline V gene. The CDR3 coding sequence is TGTGCCAGCAGCTCAGGACCTTCCCCTGCGTCCTCAGGGGCCAACGTCCTGACTTTC. It yields the protein CASSSGPSPASSGANVLTF.

This clonotype was seen many times. This chain uses TRBV29-1 with TRBJ2-2, with D possibly being TRBD1 or TRBD2 (5 bases each). The germline V gene encodes CDR1 SQVTM and CDR2 ANQGSEA. CDR3 length equals 14 residues. Trimming shortened V by 4 bases and J by 3 bases, and 12 bases separated the two germline ends. This CDR3 is CSVVPGPHTGELFF. CDR3 in DNA: TGCAGCGTTGTTCCGGGACCCCACACCGGGGAGCTGTTTTTT.

The chain's CDR3 is CATSRDLGFSYEQYF. The CDR3 region has the DNA TGTGCCACCAGCAGAGATCTGGGTTTCTCCTACGAGCAGTACTTC. The rearrangement links TRBV15 to TRBJ2-7, with D unresolved. In germline, CDR1 is LNHNV, CDR2 YYDKDF (reference sequence). The CDR3 length is 15 residues. V gave up 0 bases and J gave up 0 bases, with 9 bases separating them.

This clonotype was counted ten times or more. J is TRBJ2-1 and V is TRBV7-9; weak D call: TRBD2 (5 bases). Deletions cut 0 bases from V and 4 bases from J, with 7 bases between. Looked up from germline, CDR1 is SEHNR and CDR2 is FQNEAQ (reference sequence). There are 14 residues in the CDR3. For the CDR3, the DNA is TGTGCCAGCAGCTTAGCGGGAGAGTACAATGAGCAGTTCTTC. This codes for CASSLAGEYNEQFF.

This chain connects TRBV5-1 to TRBJ2-3, with D maybe TRBD2 (6 bases). This CDR3 comprises 15 residues. In germline, CDR1 is SGHRS, CDR2 YFSETQ. The V and J ends lost 4 bases and 2 bases respectively, with 14 bases between them. The CDR3 DNA follows: TGCGCCAGCAGCCCCCTAACTAGCAACACAGATACGCAGTATTTT. As protein: CASSPLTSNTDTQYF. Combining the CDR3 with reference TRBV5-1 and TRBJ2-3 gives the whole variable domain KAGVTQTPRYLIKTRGQQVTLSCSPISGHRSVSWYQQTPGQGLQFLFEYFSETQRNKGNFPGRFSGRQFSNSRSEMNVSTLELGDSALYLCASSPLTSNTDTQYFGPGTRLTVL.

CDR3: CASSPTSREETQYF. In nucleotides, the CDR3 is TGCGCCAGCAGCCCCACAAGTAGGGAAGAGACCCAGTACTTC. The gene calls are TRBV4-1 and TRBJ2-5, with no clear D. The CDR3 covers 14 residues. Trimming took 4 bases from V and 3 from J, leaving 12 bases between them. From germline, CDR1 is MGHRA and CDR2 YSYEKL.

There are a few counts of this clonotype. The chain uses TRBV20-1 and TRBJ2-7; a weak D match, TRBD2 (6 bases). V gave up 0 bases and J gave up 0 bases, with 9 bases separating them. The CDR3 totals 14 residues. Germline CDR1 reads DFQATT; CDR2 reads SNEGSKA (reference sequence). The CDR3 region is CSARDFGSSYEQYF. In DNA form, the CDR3 reads TGCAGTGCTAGAGATTTCGGGAGCTCCTACGAGCAGTACTTC.

This clonotype has only a few counts. For the CDR3, the DNA is TGTGCCAGCAGCCCCTTGGAAGGAGGAAACACCATATATTTT. It translates to CASSPLEGGNTIYF. The rearrangement uses TRBV11-2 and TRBJ1-3; D is uncertain. The V gene's germline CDR1 is SGHAT and CDR2 FQNNGV. This CDR3 comprises 14 residues. The V end was cut by 5 bases, the J end by 4 bases, with 12 bases between.

Ten or more counts support this clonotype. The chain couples TRBV29-1 to TRBJ2-1, with TRBD1 matching 9 bases. The CDR3 length is 14 residues. Losses at the gene ends were 7 bases for V and 7 bases for J; bases not matched to a gene: 11. Germline-derived CDR1 and CDR2 are SQVTM and ANQGSEA. CDR3 nucleotide sequence: TGCAGCGCTTTAGGGACAGGGTTCGTTAATGAGCAGTTCTTC. Amino acid sequence: CSALGTGFVNEQFF.

This clonotype was counted between two and nine times. The CDR3 sequence: CASSAPSGRYNTDTQYF. CDR3 nucleotide sequence: TGTGCCAGCAGTGCGCCTAGCGGGAGGTATAACACAGATACGCAGTATTTT. The chain couples TRBV2 to TRBJ2-3; TRBD2 matches 11 bases. CDR3 length equals 17 residues. CDR1 and CDR2 (germline): SNHLY, FYNNEI. The ends lost 4 bases at V and 2 bases at J; junction bases unmatched: 8.

This clonotype was recorded many times. DNA of the CDR3: TGCACCCCTCTACCAGCAGGTCTGGGTGGCTACACCTTC. Translating it yields CTPLPAGLGGYTF. V usage is TRBV20-1 and J usage is TRBJ1-2; D unclear. The CDR3 contains 13 residues. Germline V lookup: CDR1 DFQATT, CDR2 SNEGSKA (reference sequence).

J is TRBJ2-7 and V is TRBV5-1; D is undetermined. The germline V and J ends were trimmed by 4 bases and 4 bases, with 21 bases remaining between them. CDR1 is SGHRS, CDR2 YFSETQ, per germline. The CDR3 has 16 amino acids. The CDR3 DNA follows: TGCGCCAGCAGCATTCAAGCCCGGACGGAGCAGTACGAGCAGTACTTC. Residues: CASSIQARTEQYEQYF.

This clonotype was observed a few times. This chain uses TRBV11-2 with TRBJ2-1; 10 bases line up with TRBD2. Germline assignment: CDR1 SGHAT and CDR2 FQNNGV. The CDR3 sequence is 17 residues long. After removal of 3 bases from V and 0 bases from J, the junction contained 5 bases not matched to a gene. CDR3 bases: TGTGCCAGCAGCTTCACTAGCGGGAAGACCTCCTACAATGAGCAGTTCTTC. It encodes CASSFTSGKTSYNEQFF.

The CDR3 bases are TGTGCCAGCAGAATGAGGACTAGCGGGTACAATGAGCAGTTCTTC. It yields the protein CASRMRTSGYNEQFF. This chain links TRBV6-6 with TRBJ2-1; 11 bases are a match to TRBD2. V lost 6 bases and J lost 4; bases outside the gene matches: 5. Germline V CDR1 and CDR2: MNHNY, SVGAGI (reference sequence). CDR3 length: 15 residues.